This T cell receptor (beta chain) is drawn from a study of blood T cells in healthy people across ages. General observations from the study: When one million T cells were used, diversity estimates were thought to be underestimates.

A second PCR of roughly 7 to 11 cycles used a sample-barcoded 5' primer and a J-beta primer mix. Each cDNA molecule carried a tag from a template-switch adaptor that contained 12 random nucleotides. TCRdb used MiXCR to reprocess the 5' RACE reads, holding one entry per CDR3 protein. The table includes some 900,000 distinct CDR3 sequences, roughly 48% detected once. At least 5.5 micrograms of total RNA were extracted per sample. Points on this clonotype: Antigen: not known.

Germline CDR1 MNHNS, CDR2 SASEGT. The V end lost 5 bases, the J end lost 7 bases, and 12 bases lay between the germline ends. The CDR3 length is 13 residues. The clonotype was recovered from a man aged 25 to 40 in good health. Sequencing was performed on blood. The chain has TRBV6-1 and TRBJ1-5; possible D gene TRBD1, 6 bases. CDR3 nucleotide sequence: TGTGCCAGCAGTATGGGGGGGCCACAGCCCCAGCATTTT. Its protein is CASSMGGPQPQHF.